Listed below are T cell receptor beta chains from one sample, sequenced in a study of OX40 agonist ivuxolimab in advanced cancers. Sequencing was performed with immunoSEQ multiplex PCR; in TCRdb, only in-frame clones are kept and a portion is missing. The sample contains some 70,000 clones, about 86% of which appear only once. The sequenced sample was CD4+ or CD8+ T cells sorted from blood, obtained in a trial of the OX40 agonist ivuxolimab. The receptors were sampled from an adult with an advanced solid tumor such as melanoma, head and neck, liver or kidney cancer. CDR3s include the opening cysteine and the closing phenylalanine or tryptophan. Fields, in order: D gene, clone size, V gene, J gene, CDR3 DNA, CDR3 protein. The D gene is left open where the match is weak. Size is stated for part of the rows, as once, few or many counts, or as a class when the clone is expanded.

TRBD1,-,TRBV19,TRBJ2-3,TGTGCCAGTAGTATAGATCAACACAGGGGGCCGAGCACAGATACGCAGTATTTT,CASSIDQHRGPSTDTQYF
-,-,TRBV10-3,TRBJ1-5,TGTGCCATCAGTGAGTCAAGAGACTATAGCAATCAGCCCCAACATTTT,CAISESRDYSNQPQHF
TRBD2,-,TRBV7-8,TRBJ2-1,TGTGCCAGCAGCCCTAGCGGCAGAAGCTCCTACAATGAGCAGTTCTTC,CASSPSGRSSYNEQFF
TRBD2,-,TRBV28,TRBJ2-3,TGTGCCAGCTTCAGTTTCGGTTCAGCGGGAGGGAGCACAGATACGCAGTATTTT,CASFSFGSAGGSTDTQYF
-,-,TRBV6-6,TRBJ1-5,TGTGCCAGCAGTCTCCGGGGCCCCAATCAGCCCCAGCATTTT,CASSLRGPNQPQHF
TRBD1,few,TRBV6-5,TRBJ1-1,TGTGCCAGCAGTTACCCGGACAGGCTGAACACTGAAGCTTTCTTT,CASSYPDRLNTEAFF
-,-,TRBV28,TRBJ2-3,TGTGCCAGCAGTTTAAGTCGGGGGCGAGGGGCAGATACGCAGTATTTT,CASSLSRGRGADTQYF
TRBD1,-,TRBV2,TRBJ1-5,TGTGCCAGCAGTGAAGCAGACAGGGACGGTCAGCCCCAGCATTTT,CASSEADRDGQPQHF
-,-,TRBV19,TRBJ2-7,TGTGCCAGTAGTATAGATCCCAGATACGAGCAGTACTTC,CASSIDPRYEQYF
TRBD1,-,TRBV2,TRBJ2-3,TGTGCCAGCAGTGAAGCGTGGACAGGGGGCCCAGATACGCAGTATTTT,CASSEAWTGGPDTQYF
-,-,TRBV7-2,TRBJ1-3,TGTGCCAGCAGCTTTCCCCCCTCTGGAAACACCATATATTTT,CASSFPPSGNTIYF
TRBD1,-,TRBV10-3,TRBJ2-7,TGTGCCATCAGTGCCCGGGGACAGGGAGACGAGCAGTACTTC,CAISARGQGDEQYF
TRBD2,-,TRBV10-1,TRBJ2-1,TGCGCCAGCAGTGAGGGGACTACACGTAATGAGCAGTTCTTC,CASSEGTTRNEQFF
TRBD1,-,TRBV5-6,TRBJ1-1,TGTGCCAGCAGCAAAGACAGGGGCAGGACTGAAGCTTTCTTT,CASSKDRGRTEAFF
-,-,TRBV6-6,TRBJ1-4,TGTGCCAGCGGGGATGGCGCAACTAATGAAAAACTGTTTTTT,CASGDGATNEKLFF
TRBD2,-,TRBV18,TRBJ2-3,TGTGCCAGCTCACCCGGCGGGGGGTGGGGCACAGATACGCAGTATTTT,CASSPGGGWGTDTQYF
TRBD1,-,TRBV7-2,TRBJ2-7,TGTGCCAGCAGCAGAGGACAGGGGAGGTACGAGCAGTACTTC,CASSRGQGRYEQYF
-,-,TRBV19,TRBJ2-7,TGTGCCAGTAGTTCTAGCGACAACTCCTACGAGCAGTACTTC,CASSSSDNSYEQYF
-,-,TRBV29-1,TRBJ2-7,TGCAGCGTTCTACAGGCTGGGGGCCTCTACGAGCAGTACTTC,CSVLQAGGLYEQYF
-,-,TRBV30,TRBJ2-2,TGTGCCTCCTTAGGGGTGGCCGGGGAGCTGTTTTTT,CASLGVAGELFF
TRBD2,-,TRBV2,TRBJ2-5,TGTGCCAGCAGTTCCGGACTAGCGGGAGAGACCCAGTACTTC,CASSSGLAGETQYF